The 16 T cell receptor beta chains below all came from one sample that was sequenced in a study of T cell responses to AZD1222 COVID-19 vaccine. Only in-frame clones appear in the TCRdb table, and some are missing; sequencing was by immunoSEQ multiplex PCR. The table shows more than 95,000 clones, with around nine tenths occurring only once. This specimen was peripheral blood, taken on day 0 of AZD1222 vaccination. Receptors were obtained from an adult in good health.

This chain links TRBV9 with TRBJ1-4; 9 bases are a match to TRBD1. The CDR3 has 15 residues. Germline V gives CDR1 SGDLS, CDR2 YYNGEE. J gave up 5 bases and V 4 bases, and 6 bases lay outside the gene matches. CDR3 amino acids: CASSFWTGENEKLFF. DNA of the CDR3: TGTGCCAGCAGCTTTTGGACAGGGGAGAATGAAAAACTGTTTTTT.

This clone occurred once. This chain uses TRBV10-3 with TRBJ1-1; 8 nucleotides agree with TRBD1. With 5 bases clipped from V and 1 base from J, the junction kept 6 bases outside the gene matches. Germline CDR1 ENHRY, CDR2 SYGVKD. This CDR3 is built from 15 residues. In DNA, the CDR3 is TGTGCCATCAGTCCAAGACAGGGGACGAACACTGAAGCTTTCTTT. Translation gives CAISPRQGTNTEAFF.

The chain couples TRBV7-9 to TRBJ1-2; D is uncertain. V was shortened by 3 bases and J by 2 bases, with 7 bases between the two germline ends. CDR1 and CDR2 from the germline V gene are SEHNR and FQNEAQ (reference sequence). The CDR3 is 13 amino acids. CDR3: CASSFDGNYGYTF. The CDR3 region has the DNA TGTGCCAGCAGCTTTGACGGAAACTATGGCTACACCTTC.

V usage is TRBV4-2 and J usage is TRBJ2-7, with D perhaps TRBD1 or TRBD2 (5 bases each). Germline V CDR1 and CDR2: LGHNA, YNFKEQ. The CDR3 is 15 residues long. With 0 bases removed from V and 5 bases from J, the gap between germline ends came to 14 bases. This CDR3 reads CASSQDARVGNEQYF. The CDR3 DNA is TGTGCCAGCAGCCAAGATGCCAGGGTCGGGAACGAGCAGTACTTC.

The chain uses TRBV6-1 and TRBJ2-5, with unresolved D. Germline CDR1 MNHNS, CDR2 SASEGT. CDR3 size: 12 residues. V lost 1 base and J 6 bases, leaving 6 bases between the germline ends. The CDR3 DNA reads TGTGCCAGCAGTGAAGTGGCAAAGACCCAGTACTTC. It translates to CASSEVAKTQYF.

The sample holds a few counts of this clone. CDR3: CASSPGVAGGDQETQYF. The CDR3 DNA reads as TGTGCCAGCAGTCCGGGGGTAGCGGGAGGGGACCAAGAGACCCAGTACTTC. The chain combines TRBV6-6 with TRBJ2-5; 11 nucleotides line up with TRBD2. CDR3 size: 17 residues. Losses at the gene ends were 5 bases for V and 0 bases for J; bases not matched to a gene: 8. Germline CDR1 reads MNHNY; CDR2 reads SVGAGI (reference sequence).

The chain carries TRBV2 and TRBJ2-3; perhaps D is TRBD1 or TRBD2 (5 bases each). The CDR3 contains 16 residues. Germline-derived CDR1 and CDR2 are SNHLY and FYNNEI. V lost 3 bases to trimming and J lost 4 bases, with 17 bases between them. The CDR3 spells CASSEMGELGADTQYF. The CDR3 DNA reads TGTGCCAGCAGTGAGATGGGGGAGTTGGGCGCAGATACGCAGTATTTT.

The chain recombines TRBV6-5 with TRBJ1-3; D is unclear. This CDR3 has 14 residues. Trimming took off 6 bases at V and 4 bases at J, with 13 bases between the two ends. CDR1 and CDR2 (germline): MNHEY, SVGAGI. The CDR3 reads CASRRTKAGNTIYF. The CDR3 DNA reads as TGTGCCAGCAGGCGTACGAAAGCGGGAAACACCATATATTTT.

The V call is TRBV4-1, the J call TRBJ1-2; 10 positions match TRBD1. Trimming cost V 1 base and J 4 bases; bases outside gene matches: 3. The CDR3 is made up of 15 amino acids. CDR1 is MGHRA and CDR2 is YSYEKL in the germline V gene. CDR3 sequence reads: CASSQGTGGGYGYTF. Here the CDR3 DNA reads TGCGCCAGCAGCCAAGGGACAGGGGGTGGCTATGGCTACACCTTC.

The chain links TRBV6-6 to TRBJ2-1, with 12 bases matching TRBD2. Losses at the gene ends were 4 bases for V and 2 bases for J; bases not matched to a gene: 3. Per germline, CDR1 MNHNY and CDR2 SVGAGI (reference sequence). The length of the CDR3 is 16 residues. CDR3 coding DNA: TGTGCCAGCAGTTCCCCTAGCGGGGGGGCCTACAATGAGCAGTTCTTC. It yields the protein CASSSPSGGAYNEQFF.

This chain connects TRBV11-3 to TRBJ2-2; 7 positions agree with TRBD1. Germline trimming cut 5 bases from V and 0 bases from J; bases unmatched to any gene: 3. The CDR3 has 15 amino acids. Germline V gene lookup returns CDR1 SGHNT and CDR2 YENEEA. As DNA, the CDR3 is TGTGCCAGCAGCCGGGACAGTCCGAACACCGGGGAGCTGTTTTTT. This translates into CASSRDSPNTGELFF. Looking up the rest from reference TRBV11-3 and TRBJ2-2 gives the full variable domain: EAGVVQSPRYKIIEKKQPVAFWCNPISGHNTLYWYLQNLGQGPELLIRYENEEAVDDSQLPKDRFSAERLKGVDSTLKIQPAELGDSAVYLCASSRDSPNTGELFFGEGSRLTVL.

V is TRBV7-9 and J is TRBJ2-5, with D perhaps given as TRBD1 or TRBD2 (5 bases each). Germline CDR1 SEHNR, CDR2 FQNEAQ (reference sequence). V was shortened by 4 bases and J by 2 bases, with 11 bases between the two germline ends. There are 14 residues in the CDR3. CDR3 amino acids: CASSSGRGQETQYF. CDR3 nucleotides: TGTGCCAGCAGCTCGGGAAGGGGTCAAGAGACCCAGTACTTC.

The J gene is TRBJ2-3, the V gene TRBV5-4, with TRBD2 matching 12 bases. V was pared by 2 bases and J by 6 bases, with 4 bases of the junction left unmatched. Germline loops: CDR1 SGHNT, CDR2 YYREEE (reference sequence). CDR3 length equals 15 residues. Here the CDR3 reads CASSLASGREDTQYF. CDR3 nucleotides: TGTGCCAGCAGCTTAGCTAGCGGGAGGGAGGATACGCAGTATTTT.

The chain uses TRBV19 and TRBJ2-7, with 9 bases identical to TRBD1. The trim removed 1 base at V and 4 bases at J, leaving 8 bases unmatched. This CDR3 region has 16 residues. CDR1 is LNHDA and CDR2 is SQIVND in the germline V gene (reference sequence). The CDR3: CASSIGPGQGPYEQYF. CDR3 in DNA: TGTGCCAGTAGTATAGGTCCGGGACAGGGACCTTACGAGCAGTACTTC.

The chain combines TRBV29-1 with TRBJ2-1; a possible D gene is TRBD2 (6 bases). V lost 3 bases and J lost 6, with 12 bases in between. Germline V gene data show CDR1 as SQVTM and CDR2 as ANQGSEA. The CDR3 is 13 residues long. The DNA for the CDR3 is TGCAGCGTTGATAGGGACTGGGGCAATGAGCAGTTCTTC. Residues: CSVDRDWGNEQFF.

CDR3 residues: CASSEASGTVNQPQHF. CDR3 coding DNA: TGTGCCAGCAGTGAAGCATCCGGGACGGTCAATCAGCCCCAGCATTTT. The chain couples TRBV6-1 to TRBJ1-5; tentative D call: TRBD1 (5 bases). The V end lost 0 bases, the J end lost 3 bases, and 12 bases lay between the germline ends. Germline V lookup: CDR1 MNHNS, CDR2 SASEGT. The CDR3 totals 16 residues.